This T cell receptor beta chain was recovered during a study of T-cell reconstitution after alpha-beta-depleted transplantation in children. It was with unique molecular identifiers that the TCRbeta library was prepared. MiXCR, applied by TCRdb to the PCR reads, yields one record per CDR3 protein. The sample holds hundreds of thousands of distinct CDR3 sequences, about 16% seen once. With V trimmed by 11 bases and J by 3 bases, 10 bases remained unmatched. In germline, CDR1 is SNHLY, CDR2 FYNNEI. This CDR3 is built from 14 residues. In its sample, this clonotype was seen a few times. The rearrangement joins TRBV2 to TRBJ2-3, with TRBD2 matching 8 bases. The sequence was obtained from a boy less than two years old who had a stem cell transplant for Wiskott-Aldrich syndrome, so the T cells may come from the graft donor. The source was PBMCs, mostly from graft donor cells, collected 360 days after TCRalphabeta/CD19-depleted stem cell transplant. CDR3 in amino acids: CAVAAGGRTDTQYF. DNA for the CDR3: TGTGCCGTGGCGGCGGGGGGAAGGACAGATACGCAGTATTTT.